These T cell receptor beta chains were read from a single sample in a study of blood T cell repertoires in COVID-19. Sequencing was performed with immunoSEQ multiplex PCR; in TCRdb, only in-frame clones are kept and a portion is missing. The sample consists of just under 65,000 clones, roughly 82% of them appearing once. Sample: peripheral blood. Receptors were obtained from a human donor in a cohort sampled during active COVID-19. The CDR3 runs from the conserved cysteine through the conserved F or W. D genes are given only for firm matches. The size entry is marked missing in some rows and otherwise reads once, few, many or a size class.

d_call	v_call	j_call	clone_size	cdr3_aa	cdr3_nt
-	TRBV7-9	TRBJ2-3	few	CASSLSYQKTDTQYF	TGTGCCAGCAGCTTAAGCTACCAAAAAACAGATACGCAGTATTTT
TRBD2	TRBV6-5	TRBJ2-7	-	CASSSSTSGLSYEQYF	TGTGCCAGCAGTTCTTCTACTAGCGGGCTCTCCTACGAGCAGTACTTC
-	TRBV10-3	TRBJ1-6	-	CAISESRNSPLHF	TGTGCCATCAGTGAGTCTAGAAATTCACCCCTCCACTTT
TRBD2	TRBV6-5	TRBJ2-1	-	CASSPSGANNEQFF	TGTGCCAGCAGCCCCAGCGGGGCCAACAATGAGCAGTTCTTC
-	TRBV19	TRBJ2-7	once	CANTGQGSYEQYF	TGTGCCAACACGGGTCAGGGCTCCTACGAGCAGTACTTC
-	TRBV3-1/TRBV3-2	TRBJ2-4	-	CASSQDTVNIQYF	TGTGCCAGCAGCCAGGACACGGTAAACATTCAGTACTTC
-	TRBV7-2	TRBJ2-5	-	CASSPTLGRSQETQYF	TGTGCCAGCAGCCCCACCCTGGGCCGGTCCCAAGAGACCCAGTACTTC
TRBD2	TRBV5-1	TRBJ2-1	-	CASSLSLAGGHSEQFF	TGCGCCAGCAGCTTGAGTTTAGCGGGGGGGCATAGTGAGCAGTTCTTC
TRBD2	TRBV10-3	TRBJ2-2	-	CAIGASGFTGELFF	TGTGCCATCGGGGCTAGCGGATTCACCGGGGAGCTGTTTTTT
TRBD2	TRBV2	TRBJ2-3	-	CASSRLAGGTDTQYF	TGTGCCAGCAGTAGACTAGCGGGGGGCACAGATACGCAGTATTTT
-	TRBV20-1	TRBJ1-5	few	CSASPMAASNQPQHF	TGCAGTGCCAGTCCCATGGCGGCAAGCAATCAGCCCCAGCATTTT
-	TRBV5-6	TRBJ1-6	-	CASSLGRKSPLHF	TGTGCCAGCAGCTTGGGCAGGAAATCACCCCTCCACTTT
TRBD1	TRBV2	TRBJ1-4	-	CASTRRQGHEKLFF	TGTGCCAGCACGAGAAGACAGGGTCATGAAAAACTGTTTTTT
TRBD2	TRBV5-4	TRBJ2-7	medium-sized	CASSLATGAGPIQQYF	TGTGCCAGCAGCTTGGCCACCGGAGCGGGGCCTATTCAGCAGTACTTC
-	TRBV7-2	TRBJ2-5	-	CASSVGNTQETQYF	TGTGCCAGCAGCGTCGGGAACACACAAGAGACCCAGTACTTC
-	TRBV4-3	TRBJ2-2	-	CASSQEQGWGELFF	TGCGCCAGCAGCCAAGAACAGGGCTGGGGGGAGCTGTTTTTT
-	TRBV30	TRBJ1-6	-	CAWVGVQGPYNSPLHF	TGTGCCTGGGTTGGGGTTCAGGGGCCCTATAATTCACCCCTCCACTTT
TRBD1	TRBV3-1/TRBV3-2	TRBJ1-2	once	CASSQDQGQGIYGYTF	TGTGCCAGCAGCCAAGATCAAGGACAGGGGATCTACGGCTACACCTTC
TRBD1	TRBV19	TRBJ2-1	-	CATSRTGVLNEQFF	TGTGCCACCTCAAGGACAGGGGTTTTGAATGAGCAGTTCTTC
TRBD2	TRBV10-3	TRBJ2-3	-	CAISEVAGGSDTQYF	TGTGCCATCAGTGAGGTAGCGGGGGGGTCAGATACGCAGTATTTT
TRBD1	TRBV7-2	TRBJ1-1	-	CASSADRDTEAFF	TGTGCCAGCAGCGCAGACAGGGACACTGAAGCTTTCTTT
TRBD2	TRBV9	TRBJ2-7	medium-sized	CASSASGYYEQYF	TGTGCCAGCAGCGCTAGCGGATACTACGAGCAGTACTTC
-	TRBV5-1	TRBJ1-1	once	CASSFGSSFNTEAFF	TGCGCCAGCAGCTTCGGGTCAAGCTTTAACACTGAAGCTTTCTTT
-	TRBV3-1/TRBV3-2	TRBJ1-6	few	CASTTGMGNSPLHF	TGTGCCAGCACCACAGGGATGGGGAATTCACCCCTCCACTTT
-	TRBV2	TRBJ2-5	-	CASGRDGGPGETQYF	TGTGCCAGCGGGCGAGACGGGGGGCCAGGGGAGACCCAGTACTTC
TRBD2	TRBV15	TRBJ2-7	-	CATSSGLAGNYEQYF	TGTGCCACCAGCAGTGGACTAGCGGGAAACTACGAGCAGTACTTC
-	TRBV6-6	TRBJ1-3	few	CASHLGGSSGNTIYF	TGTGCCAGCCACCTTGGAGGGAGCTCTGGAAACACCATATATTTT
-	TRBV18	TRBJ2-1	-	CASSPPSTSYNEQFF	TGTGCCAGCTCACCACCGTCAACATCCTACAATGAGCAGTTCTTC
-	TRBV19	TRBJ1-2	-	CASRATGMTGYTF	TGTGCCAGTAGGGCCACAGGGATGACTGGCTACACCTTC
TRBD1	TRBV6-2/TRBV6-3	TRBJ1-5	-	CASSYSSRGRDNQPQHF	TGTGCCAGCAGTTACTCGAGTAGGGGGCGGGACAATCAGCCCCAGCATTTT
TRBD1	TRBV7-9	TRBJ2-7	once	CASSPGTGGVLSRQYF	TGTGCCAGCAGCCCGGGGACAGGGGGTGTTTTAAGTCGGCAGTACTTC
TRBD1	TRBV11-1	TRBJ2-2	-	CASSLAMRQGASVGELFF	TGTGCCAGCAGCTTAGCCATGAGACAGGGGGCGTCGGTCGGGGAGCTGTTTTTT
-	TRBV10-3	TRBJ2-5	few	CAISLGEAQETQYF	TGTGCCATCAGTCTGGGGGAGGCCCAAGAGACCCAGTACTTC
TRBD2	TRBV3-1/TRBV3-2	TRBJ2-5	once	CASSQDSVLAGGPETQYF	TGTGCCAGCAGCCAAGATTCGGTGCTAGCGGGGGGGCCAGAGACCCAGTACTTC
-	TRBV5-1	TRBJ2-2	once	CASSLAGWFRGHNTGELFF	TGCGCCAGCAGCTTGGCCGGTTGGTTCCGGGGACACAACACCGGGGAGCTGTTTTTT
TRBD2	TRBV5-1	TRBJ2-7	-	CASNGVGTSASEQYF	TGCGCCAGCAACGGGGTGGGGACTAGTGCGAGCGAGCAGTACTTC
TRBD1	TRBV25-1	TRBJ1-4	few	CASGRTGLEKLFF	TGTGCCAGCGGAAGGACAGGGCTTGAAAAACTGTTTTTT
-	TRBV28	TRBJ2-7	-	CASRVGGREQYF	TGTGCCAGCAGGGTCGGGGGTCGCGAGCAGTACTTC
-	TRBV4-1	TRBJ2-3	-	CASSQVPGSTDTQYF	TGCGCCAGCAGCCAAGTTCCGGGGAGCACAGATACGCAGTATTTT
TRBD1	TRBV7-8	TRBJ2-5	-	CASSLTDRANQETQYF	TGTGCCAGCAGCCTGACTGACAGGGCTAACCAAGAGACCCAGTACTTC
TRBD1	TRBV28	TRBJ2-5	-	CASSPSDRYGETQYF	TGTGCCAGCAGCCCATCGGACAGGTATGGAGAGACCCAGTACTTC
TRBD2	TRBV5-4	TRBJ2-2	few	CASSRASGANTGELFF	TGTGCCAGCAGCCGAGCTAGCGGGGCCAACACCGGGGAGCTGTTTTTT
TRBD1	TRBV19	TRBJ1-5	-	CASSIVIGGKSQPQHF	TGTGCCAGTAGTATAGTAATAGGGGGCAAGAGTCAGCCCCAGCATTTT
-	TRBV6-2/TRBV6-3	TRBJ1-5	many	CASSSLVGQVQPQHF	TGTGCCAGCAGTTCCCTCGTGGGTCAGGTTCAGCCCCAGCATTTT
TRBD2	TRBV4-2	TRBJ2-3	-	CASSQAALAGATDTQYF	TGTGCCAGCAGCCAAGCAGCCCTAGCGGGGGCCACAGATACGCAGTATTTT
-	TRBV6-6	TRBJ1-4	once	CASSEADEKLFF	TGTGCCAGCAGTGAGGCGGATGAAAAACTGTTTTTT
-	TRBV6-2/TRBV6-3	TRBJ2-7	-	CASSRQADYEQYF	TGTGCCAGCAGTCGACAGGCGGATTACGAGCAGTACTTC
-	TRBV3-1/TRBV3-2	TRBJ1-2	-	CASSQESHGYTF	TGTGCCAGCAGCCAAGAAAGCCATGGCTACACCTTC
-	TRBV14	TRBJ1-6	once	CASSQVRDNSPLHF	TGTGCCAGCAGCCAAGTTCGGGATAATTCACCCCTCCACTTT
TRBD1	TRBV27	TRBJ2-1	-	CASSRQGGSYNEQFF	TGTGCCAGCAGTAGACAGGGGGGATCCTACAATGAGCAGTTCTTC
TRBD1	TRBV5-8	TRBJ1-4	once	CASSLEGATREKLFF	TGTGCCAGCAGCTTAGAGGGGGCTACGAGAGAAAAACTGTTTTTT
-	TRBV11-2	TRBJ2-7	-	CASSLGGSVYEQYF	TGTGCCAGCAGCTTAGGAGGCAGCGTTTACGAGCAGTACTTC
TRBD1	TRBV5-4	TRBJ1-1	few	CASSLQGGSEAFF	TGTGCCAGCAGCTTGCAGGGGGGATCTGAAGCTTTCTTT
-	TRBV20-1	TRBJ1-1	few	CSARGSTEAFF	TGCAGTGCTAGGGGGAGCACTGAAGCTTTCTTT
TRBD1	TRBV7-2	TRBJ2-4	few	CASQDRGKNIQYF	TGTGCCAGTCAGGACAGGGGAAAAAACATTCAGTACTTC
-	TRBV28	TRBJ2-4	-	CASSSPRGIGAKNIQYF	TGTGCCAGCAGTTCCCCCAGGGGCATTGGTGCCAAAAACATTCAGTACTTC
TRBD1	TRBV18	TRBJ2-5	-	CASSPGTGAETQYF	TGTGCCAGCTCACCTGGGACAGGGGCAGAGACCCAGTACTTC
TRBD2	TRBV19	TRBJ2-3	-	CASSMGLGDTDTQYF	TGTGCCAGTAGCATGGGACTAGGAGACACAGATACGCAGTATTTT
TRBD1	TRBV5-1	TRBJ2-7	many	CASSLRQGNYEQYF	TGCGCCAGCAGCTTACGACAGGGAAACTACGAGCAGTACTTC